The clone carrying this T cell receptor (beta chain) has at least ten counts. Antigen unknown. The sample belongs to a study of regulatory T cells in long-lasting Graves disease. Time point described: persistent/refractory GD, antithyroid drugs over 5 years with positive TRAb. The TCR library was made from RNA extracted from PBMCs. EDTA tubes received approximately 10 milliliters of drawn peripheral blood. The CDR3 sequence is 14 residues long. The germline V and J ends were trimmed by 7 bases and 0 bases, with 10 bases remaining between them. Germline V gene lookup returns CDR1 MDHEN and CDR2 SYDVKM. Sequencing libraries for TCR beta were prepared with iRepertoire HTBI primers and Arm-PCR of CDR3 regions. Using its own MiXCR run on the multiplex PCR reads, TCRdb lists one record per CDR3 protein. The sample includes 400,000 to 500,000 distinct CDR3 sequences, 20% seen only once; the top ten take about 8.3%.

General study points: Sampling was limited to peripheral blood rather than thyroid tissue.

The TCR originated in a female donor with Graves disease. V usage is TRBV28 and J usage is TRBJ1-5; unclear D gene. The sample here was peripheral blood mononuclear cells (PBMCs), taken when the disease was refractory, from a patient treated with antithyroid drugs. This CDR3 reads CASTRQSSNQPQHF. The CDR3 DNA reads as TGTGCCAGCACGCGACAATCTAGCAATCAGCCCCAGCATTTT.